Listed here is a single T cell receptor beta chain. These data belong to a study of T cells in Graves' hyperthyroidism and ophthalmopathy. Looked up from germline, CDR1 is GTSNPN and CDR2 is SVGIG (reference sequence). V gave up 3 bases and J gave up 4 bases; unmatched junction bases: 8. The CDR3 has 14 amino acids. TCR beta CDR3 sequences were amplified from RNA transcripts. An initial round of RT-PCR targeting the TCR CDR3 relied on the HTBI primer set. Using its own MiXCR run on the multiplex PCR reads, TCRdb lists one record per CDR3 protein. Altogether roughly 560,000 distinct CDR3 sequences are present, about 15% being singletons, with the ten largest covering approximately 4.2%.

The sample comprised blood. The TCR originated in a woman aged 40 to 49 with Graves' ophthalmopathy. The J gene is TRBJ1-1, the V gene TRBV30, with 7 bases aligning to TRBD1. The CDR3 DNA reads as TGTGCCTGGAGCACCAGGGGGTGGGGCACTGAAGCTTTCTTT. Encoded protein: CAWSTRGWGTEAFF.